A selection of T cell receptor beta chains follows, all from one sample in a study of T cells in Graves' hyperthyroidism and ophthalmopathy. Each CDR3 protein gets one entry after TCRdb re-called the multiplex PCR reads with MiXCR. The sample has about 590,000 distinct CDR3 sequences, 14% seen once. Source material: blood. The origin of the receptors is a woman younger than 30 with Graves' ophthalmopathy. The conserved cysteine and the conserved F or W are not part of the CDR3 here. D genes are given only for firm matches.

V gene: TRBV5-1
J gene: TRBJ2-3
D gene: -
CDR3 protein: ASSTGLPRTDTQY

V gene: TRBV7-8
J gene: TRBJ2-7
D gene: -
CDR3 protein: ASSLRAEQY

V gene: TRBV28
J gene: TRBJ2-2
D gene: -
CDR3 protein: ASSLWTGYFPGELF

V gene: TRBV11-3
J gene: TRBJ2-5
D gene: TRBD2
CDR3 protein: ASSLELAAARESN

V gene: TRBV28
J gene: TRBJ2-5
D gene: -
CDR3 protein: ASLAGGETQY

V gene: TRBV28
J gene: TRBJ2-5
D gene: TRBD1
CDR3 protein: ASSFFGTGAQETQY

V gene: TRBV7-2
J gene: TRBJ2-3
D gene: -
CDR3 protein: ASSLVYGAGSDTQY

V gene: TRBV12-3/TRBV12-4
J gene: TRBJ2-3
D gene: -
CDR3 protein: ASSLRGLGDTDTQY

V gene: TRBV29-1
J gene: TRBJ2-1
D gene: TRBD2
CDR3 protein: SGVAGEAYNEQF

V gene: TRBV6-1
J gene: TRBJ2-7
D gene: -
CDR3 protein: ASSRDEGPLPYEQY

V gene: TRBV2
J gene: TRBJ2-7
D gene: TRBD2
CDR3 protein: ASRGLAWGDEQY

V gene: TRBV6-2/TRBV6-3
J gene: TRBJ2-1
D gene: TRBD2
CDR3 protein: ASSYYSGGGSYNEQF

V gene: TRBV7-6
J gene: TRBJ2-7
D gene: -
CDR3 protein: ASSPLRDSDVNEQY

V gene: TRBV20-1
J gene: TRBJ1-5
D gene: TRBD1
CDR3 protein: SARADRGNQPQH

V gene: TRBV19
J gene: TRBJ2-1
D gene: -
CDR3 protein: ASSIDRVGPYNEQF

V gene: TRBV9
J gene: TRBJ2-6
D gene: TRBD1
CDR3 protein: ASSATGSSGANVLT

V gene: TRBV14
J gene: TRBJ2-1
D gene: TRBD2
CDR3 protein: ASSQYRRGGTTSYNEQF

V gene: TRBV19
J gene: TRBJ1-1
D gene: -
CDR3 protein: ASSIGAQAGEAF

V gene: TRBV30
J gene: TRBJ2-7
D gene: -
CDR3 protein: AWKGQGLYEQY

V gene: TRBV27
J gene: TRBJ2-1
D gene: -
CDR3 protein: ASSLRGSSHEQF

V gene: TRBV5-1
J gene: TRBJ2-7
D gene: -
CDR3 protein: ASSPHPGRLAYEQY

V gene: TRBV7-9
J gene: TRBJ2-3
D gene: TRBD2
CDR3 protein: ASSHPRLAGRTDTQY

V gene: TRBV4-2
J gene: TRBJ2-3
D gene: TRBD2
CDR3 protein: ASSQEGLAGGPTDTQY

V gene: TRBV2
J gene: TRBJ2-7
D gene: TRBD1
CDR3 protein: ASKGQGISYEQY

V gene: TRBV19
J gene: TRBJ2-1
D gene: TRBD2
CDR3 protein: ASRKGRGQREGRKNNEQF

V gene: TRBV15
J gene: TRBJ1-4
D gene: TRBD1
CDR3 protein: ATSRARGRKEKLF

V gene: TRBV20-1
J gene: TRBJ2-1
D gene: TRBD2
CDR3 protein: SAVDGGSSYNEQF

V gene: TRBV7-9
J gene: TRBJ2-5
D gene: TRBD1
CDR3 protein: ASSNRDRAPWEETQY

V gene: TRBV2
J gene: TRBJ1-2
D gene: TRBD1
CDR3 protein: ASSRDRANYGYT

V gene: TRBV19
J gene: TRBJ2-1
D gene: TRBD1
CDR3 protein: ASRNPRTGENEQF

V gene: TRBV4-3
J gene: TRBJ2-1
D gene: TRBD2
CDR3 protein: ASSQDVVAGGPDEQF

V gene: TRBV14
J gene: TRBJ2-1
D gene: TRBD2
CDR3 protein: ASSHHPGLAGGLYNEQF

V gene: TRBV9
J gene: TRBJ2-3
D gene: -
CDR3 protein: ASSQTTRGTDTQY

V gene: TRBV14
J gene: TRBJ2-7
D gene: -
CDR3 protein: ASSQGTWNSYEQY

V gene: TRBV25-1
J gene: TRBJ2-7
D gene: -
CDR3 protein: ASSELWGPPPYEQY

V gene: TRBV20-1
J gene: TRBJ1-5
D gene: TRBD1
CDR3 protein: SAQEWTGSNQPQH

V gene: TRBV6-2/TRBV6-3
J gene: TRBJ1-1
D gene: -
CDR3 protein: ASSYSMKENTEAF

V gene: TRBV20-1
J gene: TRBJ2-5
D gene: TRBD2
CDR3 protein: SAGRTSGKETQY

V gene: TRBV7-2
J gene: TRBJ2-1
D gene: TRBD2
CDR3 protein: ASSLTSGRGKGNEQF

V gene: TRBV15
J gene: TRBJ2-3
D gene: -
CDR3 protein: ATSQDPTDTQY

V gene: TRBV11-3
J gene: TRBJ2-1
D gene: -
CDR3 protein: ASRQWDMGMSGWENEQF

V gene: TRBV7-9
J gene: TRBJ1-1
D gene: TRBD1
CDR3 protein: ASAGTGNTEAF

V gene: TRBV11-3
J gene: TRBJ2-5
D gene: -
CDR3 protein: ASSLGVGHQETQY

V gene: TRBV7-9
J gene: TRBJ2-6
D gene: TRBD1
CDR3 protein: ASSLEGGRGRANVLT

V gene: TRBV7-9
J gene: TRBJ1-4
D gene: -
CDR3 protein: ASSYPGGSATNEKLF

V gene: TRBV13
J gene: TRBJ1-2
D gene: -
CDR3 protein: ASSLSVRQPYGYT

V gene: TRBV19
J gene: TRBJ1-1
D gene: TRBD1
CDR3 protein: ASSWPEGALNTEAF

V gene: TRBV29-1
J gene: TRBJ2-7
D gene: TRBD1
CDR3 protein: STRDRAYEQY

V gene: TRBV20-1
J gene: TRBJ2-6
D gene: -
CDR3 protein: SAIRRQGSGANVLT

V gene: TRBV4-3
J gene: TRBJ1-1
D gene: TRBD1
CDR3 protein: ASSHQTGLVRAF